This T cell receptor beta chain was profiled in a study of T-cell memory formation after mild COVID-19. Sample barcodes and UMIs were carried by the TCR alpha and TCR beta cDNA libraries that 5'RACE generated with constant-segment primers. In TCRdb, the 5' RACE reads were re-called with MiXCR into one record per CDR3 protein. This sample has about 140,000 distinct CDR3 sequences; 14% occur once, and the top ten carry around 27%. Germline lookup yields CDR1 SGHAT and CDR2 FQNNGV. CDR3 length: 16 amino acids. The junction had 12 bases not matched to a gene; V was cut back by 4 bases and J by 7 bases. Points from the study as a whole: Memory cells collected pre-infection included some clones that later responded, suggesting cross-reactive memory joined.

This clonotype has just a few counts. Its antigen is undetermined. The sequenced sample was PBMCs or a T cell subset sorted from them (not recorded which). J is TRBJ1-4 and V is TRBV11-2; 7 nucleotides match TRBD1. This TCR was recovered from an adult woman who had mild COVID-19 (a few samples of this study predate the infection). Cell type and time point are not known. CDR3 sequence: CASSSPSDRILEKLFF. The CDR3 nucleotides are TGTGCCAGCAGCTCCCCGTCGGACAGGATACTTGAAAAACTGTTTTTT.